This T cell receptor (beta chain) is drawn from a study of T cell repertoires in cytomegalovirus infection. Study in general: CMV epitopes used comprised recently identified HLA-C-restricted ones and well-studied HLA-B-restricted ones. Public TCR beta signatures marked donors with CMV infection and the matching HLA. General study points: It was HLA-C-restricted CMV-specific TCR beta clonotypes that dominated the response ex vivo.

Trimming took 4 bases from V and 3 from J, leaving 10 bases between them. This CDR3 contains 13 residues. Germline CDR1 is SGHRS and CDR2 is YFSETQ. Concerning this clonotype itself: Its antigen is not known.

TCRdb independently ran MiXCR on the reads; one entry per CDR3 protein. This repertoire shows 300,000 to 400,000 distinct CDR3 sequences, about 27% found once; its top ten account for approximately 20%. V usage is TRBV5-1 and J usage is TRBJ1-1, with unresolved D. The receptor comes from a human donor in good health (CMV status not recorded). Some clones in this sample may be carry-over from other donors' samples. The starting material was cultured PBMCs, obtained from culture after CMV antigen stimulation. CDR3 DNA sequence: TGCGCCAGCAGCAGCAAGGGAGACACTGAAGCTTTCTTT. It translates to CASSSKGDTEAFF.